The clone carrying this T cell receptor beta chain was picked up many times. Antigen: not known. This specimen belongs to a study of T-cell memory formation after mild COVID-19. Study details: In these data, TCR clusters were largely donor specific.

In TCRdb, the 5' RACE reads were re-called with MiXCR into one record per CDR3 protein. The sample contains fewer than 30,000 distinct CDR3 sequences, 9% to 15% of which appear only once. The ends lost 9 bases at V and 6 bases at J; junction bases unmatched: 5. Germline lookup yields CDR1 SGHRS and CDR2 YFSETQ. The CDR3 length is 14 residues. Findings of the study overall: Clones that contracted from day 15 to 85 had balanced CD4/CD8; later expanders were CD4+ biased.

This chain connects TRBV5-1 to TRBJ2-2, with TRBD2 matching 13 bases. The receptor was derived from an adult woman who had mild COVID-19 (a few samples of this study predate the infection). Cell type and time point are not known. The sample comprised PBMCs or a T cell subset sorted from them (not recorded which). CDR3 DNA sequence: TGCGCCACCGGACTAGCGGGAGATTCCGGGGAGCTGTTTTTT. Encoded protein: CATGLAGDSGELFF.